The clone carrying this TCR beta chain showed up many times. Its antigen is undetermined. This CDR3 region has 14 residues. Trimming stripped 5 bases from V and 0 bases from J, with 7 bases between. The germline CDR1 and CDR2 sequences are MNHEY and SVGAGI. The time point: healthy volunteer bleed at 2 weeks. It was unfractionated whole blood from which total RNA was extracted. The data were taken from a study of human T cells and chemical hapten exposure. On the study more broadly: The study traced per-sample TCR yield variation mainly to small differences in pooled library volumes. Study findings and constraints: TCRs exceeding 1 in 1000 frequency stayed unchanged with DPC sensitization.

Individual cDNA molecules received unique molecular identifiers in the library. Per the original methods: Per-sample TCR counts ranged from roughly 20,000 to 700,000, median 95,638. One entry per CDR3 protein results from TCRdb running MiXCR on the RACE reads. The V and J calls follow TCRdb's processing rather than the paper's. The sample contains 35,000 to 50,000 distinct CDR3 sequences, 3.5% to 4.5% of which appear only once. The source is a female donor in good health. Some clones in this sample may be carry-over from other donors' samples. The sample comprised whole blood. The chain couples TRBV6-5 to TRBJ2-2, with D perhaps matching TRBD1 (5 bases). CDR3 nucleotide sequence: TGTGCCAGCAGTCGGACAACGAACACCGGGGAGCTGTTTTTT. Its translation: CASSRTTNTGELFF.